What follows describes a single TCR beta chain. In this sample, this clonotype turned up a few times. It has no known antigen specificity. Base qualities are not at hand, and no much larger clone is one base apart. The library was built by means of 5' RACE. These reads were obtained on an Illumina Genome Analyzer IIx. The RNA-based TCR cDNA libraries were made using a previously described protocol that was modified in several ways. Sample-specific barcodes were introduced on both ends of each TCR cDNA library during cDNA synthesis and amplification to prevent cross-contamination. Regarding the original processing steps: Each individual had between about 95,000 and nearly 550,000 identified clonotypes, and each library contained 2.2 to 3.6 million CDR3-containing reads. After reads with improper barcode index combinations were thrown out, a cloneset for each library was built using the MiTCR software. During the assembly of CDR3 clonotypes by MiTCR, low-quality reads were filtered or rescued and PCR and sequencing errors were corrected. Artificial out-of-frame clonotypes were mapped to in-frame sequences, with one indel allowed in the CDR3, and then removed. Similarity in V and J gene usage between donors was calculated as the Jensen-Shannon divergence divided by the mean entropy. The public reads were reprocessed in TCRdb via fastp at Q25 and MiXCR, keeping in-frame beta chains. CDR3 protein duplicates are merged, each entry listing the most common genes and DNA. These V and J calls rely on TCRdb rather than the paper's analysis. Within this sample are about 370,000 distinct CDR3 sequences, with over 25% of them counted one time only. About 6% of the sample goes to the ten largest clones.

The data were obtained in a study of identical twins' blood T cells (dated by TCRdb to the early 2010s). A note on the overall study: About 50 million Illumina reads were obtained across about twelve libraries, of which six were alpha-chain libraries and six were beta-chain libraries. To assess how genetics influences repertoire formation, the study used next-generation sequencing to compare the TCR alpha and beta chain repertoires of three pairs of monozygous twins. What the research found in general, with its limitations: Validation by independent studies was stated to be required for the proposed role of the TCRalpha J segment in MHC recognition during thymic selection. V gene usage was reported to be markedly more similar within twin pairs than between unrelated donors, even among non-selected out-of-frame TCRbeta clonotypes. The count of CDR3 clonotypes shared by two donors depended mainly on the product of the two donors' cloneset sizes, and twins did not clearly depart from this trend. Because the twins were reared together, environmental influences could not be excluded as an explanation for twin similarity. Among the most abundant TCRbeta clonotypes, more CDR3 sequences were shared by each donor with her twin than with unrelated donors.

Six healthy women forming three monozygous twin pairs were used as donors. All three twin pairs had been raised together and were thought likely to have encountered the same vaccines and infectious agents. TCR cDNA libraries were prepared from RNA that was isolated from peripheral blood mononuclear cells. The CDR3 runs 14 amino acids, cysteine and phenylalanine included. The DNA shown is the 42-base CDR3, in frame from base 1. CDR1 and CDR2 (WSHSY, SAAADI) derive from the germline V gene. V is pared back by 7 bases and J by 0 bases, with 9 bases lying between the germline termini. What was sequenced was PBMCs. The chain is encoded by TRBV10-2 joined to TRBJ2-2, with TRBD2 perhaps the D gene, on 5 matching bases. The sequence derives from a woman aged 18-55 years in good health. The CDR3 protein: CASNGLTNTGELFF. The DNA reads as follows: TGCGCCAGCAATGGACTGACGAACACCGGGGAGCTGTTTTTT.